This is a list of T cell receptor beta chains from one sample in a study of T cells after yellow fever vaccination. TCRdb reanalysed the 5' RACE reads using MiXCR and keeps one entry per CDR3 protein. The sample includes 300,000 to 450,000 distinct CDR3 sequences, under 7.5% of them seen just once. The sample was PBMCs, taken 5 days after the yellow fever booster vaccination. All receptors come from a man between 25 and 39 years old who received the YFV17D yellow fever vaccine. Each CDR3 is given with its conserved first and last residue. The D gene is left open where the match is weak. For some rows the clone size is stated as once, few or many, or as a class when expanded; others skip it.

D	J	size	V	CDR3	DNA
TRBD2	TRBJ2-1	.	TRBV20-1	CSHSKPGLAGSRNKQFF	TGCAGCCATTCAAAACCGGGACTAGCGGGATCCAGGAATAAGCAGTTCTTC
.	TRBJ2-1	many	TRBV7-2	CASSLEGTGNEQFF	TGTGCCAGCAGCTTAGAGGGGACCGGGAATGAGCAGTTCTTC
TRBD1	TRBJ2-2	.	TRBV5-4	CASSPDRAATGELFF	TGTGCCAGCAGCCCGGACAGGGCGGCCACCGGGGAGCTGTTTTTT
.	TRBJ2-2	.	TRBV7-3	CASSFGSPRELFF	TGTGCCAGCAGCTTTGGGTCCCCGCGGGAGCTGTTTTTT
.	TRBJ1-5	.	TRBV7-2	CASRTTGLQPQHF	TGTGCCAGCAGAACAACAGGACTTCAGCCCCAGCATTTT
TRBD2	TRBJ2-7	many	TRBV20-1	CSARGPGGLAGVGSEQYF	TGCAGTGCTAGAGGCCCCGGGGGACTAGCGGGAGTGGGAAGCGAGCAGTACTTC
.	TRBJ2-2	.	TRBV7-2	CASSLARPNTGELFF	TGTGCCAGCAGCTTAGCCCGCCCGAACACCGGGGAGCTGTTTTTT
TRBD2	TRBJ2-3	many	TRBV5-1	CASTRRGAGNTDTQYF	TGCGCCAGCACCCGACGGGGAGCGGGGAACACAGATACGCAGTATTTT
TRBD1	TRBJ2-5	.	TRBV29-1	CSVVLRDRQETQYF	TGCAGCGTTGTCCTACGGGACAGACAAGAGACCCAGTACTTC
TRBD1	TRBJ2-3	few	TRBV20-1	CSARDGQGADTQYF	TGCAGTGCTAGAGATGGGCAGGGGGCTGATACGCAGTATTTT
.	TRBJ2-1	few	TRBV28	CASSFPPLHNEQFF	TGTGCCAGCAGTTTTCCCCCCCTCCACAATGAGCAGTTCTTC
.	TRBJ2-7	many	TRBV6-5	CASSYGPDLGPYEQYF	TGTGCCAGCAGTTACGGCCCGGACTTGGGGCCCTACGAGCAGTACTTC
TRBD2	TRBJ2-1	few	TRBV7-2	CASSPQPGLGLDEQFF	TGTGCCAGCAGCCCACAACCGGGACTAGGATTAGATGAGCAGTTCTTC
.	TRBJ2-1	.	TRBV10-3	CAISWSGASYNEQFF	TGTGCCATCAGTTGGTCGGGAGCCTCCTACAATGAGCAGTTCTTC